Below are 14 T cell receptor beta chains sequenced from a single sample in a study of blood T cell repertoires in COVID-19 (dated by TCRdb to 2018 to 2020). The method was the immunoSEQ multiplex PCR assay. TCRdb's version of the immuneACCESS table is confined to in-frame rearrangements and falls short of the full clone set. An unresolved V gene accounts for under half of the shortfall where checked; the remainder is of unknown origin. This sample is represented by about 270,000 clones; approximately 90% of them were singletons. The ten largest clones capture roughly 2.8% of the sample. Sequencing used PBMCs or T cells enriched from blood (not recorded which). These receptors were taken from a man aged 35 to 55 who had been exposed to COVID-19.

The rearrangement joins TRBV5-1 to TRBJ2-7; 7 bases are shared with TRBD2. The CDR3 covers 14 residues. Per the germline V gene, CDR1 is SGHRS and CDR2 is YFSETQ. V shed 1 base, J shed 4 bases, and the junction held 5 bases outside the gene matches. CDR3 DNA: TGCGCCAGCAGCTTGACGCGGGAGCAATACGAGCAGTACTTC. It encodes CASSLTREQYEQYF.

This chain links TRBV9 with TRBJ1-5; D gene uncertain. From germline, CDR1 is SGDLS and CDR2 YYNGEE. V dropped 0 bases and J dropped 3 bases, with 10 bases sitting between them. The CDR3 consists of 15 residues. The CDR3 DNA sequence: TGTGCCAGCAGCGTAGATGAGAACTTCAATCAGCCCCAGCATTTT. Translated: CASSVDENFNQPQHF.

The rearrangement joins TRBV2 to TRBJ2-1; D possibly corresponds to TRBD1 (6 bases). With 8 bases removed from V and 7 bases from J, the gap between germline ends came to 21 bases. CDR3 size: 15 residues. Germline V lookup: CDR1 SNHLY, CDR2 FYNNEI. CDR3 DNA: TGTGCCAGCCGTTTGGGTCAGGGGCTGGTAAATGAGCAGTTCTTC. This encodes CASRLGQGLVNEQFF.

This clone was detected only once. CDR3 protein: CASSLTLASGSPLHF. As DNA, the CDR3 is TGTGCCAGCAGCCTCACCTTGGCGTCGGGGTCACCCCTCCACTTT. This rearrangement joins TRBV27 to TRBJ1-6; D gene uncertain. The V and J ends lost 6 bases and 10 bases respectively, with 19 bases between them. There are 15 residues in the CDR3. Looked up from germline, CDR1 is MNHEY and CDR2 is SMNVEV (reference sequence).

This clone occurred once. The rearrangement uses TRBV28 and TRBJ1-2, with D unresolved. Trimming cost V 3 bases and J 8 bases, with 16 bases left between them. The CDR3 runs 14 residues. CDR1 is MDHEN, CDR2 SYDVKM, per germline. The CDR3 DNA follows: TGTGCCAGCAGTTTGACTTGGCGGGGAGACGGCTACACCTTC. Amino acid sequence: CASSLTWRGDGYTF.

DNA of the CDR3: TGTGCCAGCAGCCAAGCTAGCGACTCGAACACCGGGGAGCTGTTTTTT. Amino acid sequence: CASSQASDSNTGELFF. The rearrangement links TRBV4-2 to TRBJ2-2, with a possible D match to TRBD2 (6 bases). Germline CDR1 and CDR2: LGHNA and YNFKEQ. The CDR3 sequence is 16 residues long. V lost 1 base, J lost 0 bases, and 9 bases lay in between.

V gene TRBV19 combines with J gene TRBJ1-4, with D possibly matching TRBD1 (6 bases). V was trimmed by 5 bases and J by 7 bases, leaving 17 bases between them. Germline CDR1 and CDR2: LNHDA and SQIVND (reference sequence). The CDR3 is made up of 15 amino acids. CDR3 bases: TGTGCCAGTAGTCAAGGACAGCAGGTGTTTGAAAAACTGTTTTTT. Translated, it gives CASSQGQQVFEKLFF.

The rearrangement links TRBV24-1 to TRBJ2-2; 9 bases are a match to TRBD1. The V and J ends lost 4 bases and 2 bases, in that order; junction bases with no gene match: 10. The CDR3 runs to 18 residues. Germline loops: CDR1 KGHDR, CDR2 SFDVKD. CDR3 bases: TGTGCCACCAGTGACCTTACCCCGGGACAGGGAAACACCGGGGAGCTGTTTTTT. Residues: CATSDLTPGQGNTGELFF.

This clone was detected a few times. This chain links TRBV28 with TRBJ1-3; D ambiguous. Trimming pared 2 bases from V and 0 bases from J, leaving 5 bases between. The CDR3 has 14 residues. Germline V gene lookup returns CDR1 MDHEN and CDR2 SYDVKM. CDR3: CASSLGPSGNTIYF. Here the CDR3 DNA reads TGTGCCAGCAGTTTAGGCCCCTCTGGAAACACCATATATTTT.

The chain couples TRBV27 to TRBJ2-1; 8 positions match TRBD1. The CDR3 covers 17 residues. Germline assignment: CDR1 MNHEY and CDR2 SMNVEV (reference sequence). Trimming removed 5 bases from V and 1 base from J; junction bases left unmatched: 10. The CDR3 bases are TGTGCCAGCAGTATACCGCAGGGGGCCCTGTCCTACAATGAGCAGTTCTTC. This codes for CASSIPQGALSYNEQFF.

This chain uses TRBV5-1 with TRBJ2-5, with D unresolved. This CDR3 has 14 residues. CDR1 SGHRS and CDR2 YFSETQ come from the germline V gene. Trimming took 2 bases from V and 4 from J, leaving 12 bases between them. CDR3 loop: CASSLGLTGETQYF. The CDR3, as DNA: TGCGCCAGCAGCTTAGGTCTGACGGGAGAGACCCAGTACTTC.

The chain combines TRBV3-1 (or the pseudogene TRBV3-2) with TRBJ2-1; no firm D call. Germline CDR1 reads LGHDT; CDR2 reads YNNKEL (reference sequence). This CDR3 comprises 15 residues. Trimming removed 0 bases from V and 3 bases from J, with 9 bases in between. For the CDR3, the DNA is TGTGCCAGCAGCCAAGAAGGAGCAATCTACAATGAGCAGTTCTTC. This translates into CASSQEGAIYNEQFF.

The gene calls are TRBV4-2 and TRBJ2-1; TRBD2 matches 9 bases. Losses at the gene ends were 3 bases for V and 7 bases for J; bases not matched to a gene: 10. Germline CDR1 reads LGHNA; CDR2 reads YNFKEQ. This CDR3 contains 16 residues. The CDR3 sequence is CASSQGGAGGMNEQFF. Here the CDR3 DNA reads TGTGCCAGCAGCCAGGGCGGTGCGGGAGGGATGAATGAGCAGTTCTTC.

The chain is built from TRBV18 and TRBJ1-1; D perhaps matches TRBD1 (6 bases). Trimming removed 2 bases from V and 0 bases from J, with 10 bases in between. The length of the CDR3 is 15 residues. The V gene's germline CDR1 is KGHSH and CDR2 LQKENI. In DNA form, the CDR3 reads TGTGCCAGCTCACCAGGGGGCAACATGAACACTGAAGCTTTCTTT. Its protein is CASSPGGNMNTEAFF.